The 29 T cell receptor beta chains presented below share a single source sample, sequenced in a study of blood T cell repertoires in COVID-19. Some clones are missing from TCRdb's copy, which holds only in-frame ones; the method was immunoSEQ multiplex PCR. The top ten clones hold approximately 10% of a sample with roughly 160,000 clones, roughly 87% of them seen once. Sequenced material: PBMCs or T cells enriched from blood (not recorded which). These receptors all come from a middle-aged man who had recovered from COVID-19.

The rearrangement links TRBV7-6 to TRBJ1-6; TRBD1 might be the D (5 bases). Per germline, CDR1 SGHVS and CDR2 FNYEAQ. The V and J ends lost 6 bases and 7 bases respectively, with 19 bases between them. The CDR3 length is 16 residues. This CDR3 reads CASSSRVAGDNSPLHF. DNA for the CDR3: TGTGCCAGCAGTTCCCGGGTCGCGGGGGACAATTCACCCCTCCACTTT.

This clone was detected once. V and J are TRBV6-5 and TRBJ1-1, with a tentative D call TRBD1 (5 bases). The CDR3 loop spans 12 amino acids. V lost 5 bases, J lost 8 bases, and 12 bases lay in between. CDR1 and CDR2 from the germline V gene are MNHEY and SVGAGI. The CDR3 is CASSPGGGEAFF. The CDR3, as DNA: TGTGCCAGCAGTCCTGGGGGGGGAGAAGCTTTCTTT.

For this clone: The sample has other DNA sequences that encode this CDR3 too. This chain links TRBV4-1 with TRBJ1-2, with 9 bases that match TRBD1. The junction had 0 bases not matched to a gene; V was cut back by 1 base and J by 6 bases. The CDR3 runs to 13 residues. Looked up from germline, CDR1 is MGHRA and CDR2 is YSYEKL. CDR3 loop: CASSQGTGDGYTF. CDR3 sequence (DNA): TGCGCCAGCAGCCAAGGGACAGGGGATGGCTACACCTTC.

This clone showed up just a few times. The rearrangement links TRBV6-2 or TRBV6-3 to TRBJ1-2; no clear D gene. The V gene lost 2 bases and the J gene lost 2 bases, with 6 bases spanning the gap. Germline V gene sequence: CDR1 MNHEY, CDR2 SVGEGT. The CDR3 sequence is 13 residues long. The CDR3 region is CASSYGQNYGYTF. The CDR3 DNA sequence: TGTGCCAGCAGTTACGGGCAAAACTATGGCTACACCTTC.

The chain links TRBV7-9 to TRBJ2-3; the match to TRBD2 covers 8 bases. Per the germline V gene, CDR1 is SEHNR and CDR2 is FQNEAQ (reference sequence). This CDR3 comprises 17 residues. The V and J ends lost 1 base and 1 base, in that order; junction bases with no gene match: 7. The CDR3 DNA sequence: TGTGCCAGCAGCTTAGAATTTCGGCGGGGGGGCACAGATACGCAGTATTTT. This gives the protein CASSLEFRRGGTDTQYF.

This clone was detected only once. The chain carries TRBV19 and TRBJ1-1, with TRBD1 as a possible D gene (6 bases). Germline CDR1 is LNHDA and CDR2 is SQIVND (reference sequence). The V and J ends lost 8 bases and 0 bases respectively, with 13 bases between them. CDR3 length equals 14 residues. The CDR3 loop reads CASLDRNMNTEAFF. CDR3 nucleotide sequence: TGTGCCAGTCTAGACAGGAACATGAACACTGAAGCTTTCTTT.

The rearrangement links TRBV11-2 to TRBJ2-1, with D possibly being TRBD2 (5 bases). V lost 2 bases to trimming and J lost 0 bases, with 14 bases between them. The CDR3 is 17 residues long. CDR1 and CDR2 (germline): SGHAT, FQNNGV. As DNA, the CDR3 is TGTGCCAGCAGCTTACTAGCCGACTCCGGCTCCTACAATGAGCAGTTCTTC. Translating it yields CASSLLADSGSYNEQFF. The complete variable domain, with remaining parts taken from reference TRBV11-2 and TRBJ2-1, reads EAGVAQSPRYKIIEKRQSVAFWCNPISGHATLYWYQQILGQGPKLLIQFQNNGVVDDSQLPKDRFSAERLKGVDSTLKIQPAKLEDSAVYLCASSLLADSGSYNEQFFGPGTRLTVL.

This rearrangement joins TRBV10-3 to TRBJ2-1; 10 positions match TRBD1. J lost 5 bases, V lost 4 bases, and 11 bases had no gene match. Germline CDR1 is ENHRY and CDR2 is SYGVKD. The CDR3 runs 17 residues. The CDR3 loop is CAISGARGQGTNNEQFF. Written as DNA, the CDR3 is TGTGCCATCAGTGGTGCACGGGGACAGGGGACAAACAATGAGCAGTTCTTC.

The chain joins TRBV9 to TRBJ2-7, with a tentative D call TRBD1 (5 bases). The germline V gene encodes CDR1 SGDLS and CDR2 YYNGEE. V dropped 0 bases and J dropped 3 bases, with 13 bases sitting between them. There are 15 residues in the CDR3. CDR3 protein: CASSVAGAGHYEQYF. The CDR3 nucleotides are TGTGCCAGCAGCGTAGCTGGGGCAGGGCACTACGAGCAGTACTTC.

The chain links TRBV10-3 to TRBJ2-2, with TRBD2 identical over 8 bases. The germline V gene encodes CDR1 ENHRY and CDR2 SYGVKD. Losses at the gene ends were 3 bases for V and 6 bases for J; bases not matched to a gene: 9. CDR3 length: 16 amino acids. This CDR3 reads CAISEPAGVGAGELFF. The CDR3 DNA is TGTGCCATCAGTGAACCAGCGGGAGTAGGTGCCGGGGAGCTGTTTTTT.

This chain uses TRBV7-6 with TRBJ1-4; D perhaps matches TRBD1 (6 bases). Germline V lookup: CDR1 SGHVS, CDR2 FNYEAQ. This CDR3 spans 15 amino acids. Trimming took off 0 bases at V and 7 bases at J, with 12 bases between the two ends. The CDR3 nucleotides read TGTGCCAGCAGCTTAGCGCCGGACAGCAGTGAAAAACTGTTTTTT. This translates into CASSLAPDSSEKLFF.

The chain couples TRBV19 to TRBJ2-1, with D perhaps TRBD1 (5 bases). The V end lost 7 bases, the J end lost 6 bases, and 19 bases lay between the germline ends. The CDR3 totals 15 residues. Germline V gene sequence: CDR1 LNHDA, CDR2 SQIVND (reference sequence). The CDR3 bases are TGTGCCAGTACCCAGACTCTGACAGAACTCAATGAGCAGTTCTTC. This translates into CASTQTLTELNEQFF.

The V and J genes are TRBV5-1 and TRBJ1-1; D perhaps matches TRBD1 (5 bases). The CDR3 extends over 16 amino acids. CDR1 and CDR2 (germline): SGHRS, YFSETQ. Trimming left V 0 bases short and J 5 bases short, with 17 bases between. CDR3 protein: CASSLGRQPMGTEAFF. The CDR3 bases are TGCGCCAGCAGCTTGGGGAGACAGCCCATGGGGACTGAAGCTTTCTTT.

The gene calls are TRBV28 and TRBJ2-5, with D tentatively TRBD1 (5 bases). The germline V gene encodes CDR1 MDHEN and CDR2 SYDVKM. V dropped 10 bases and J dropped 5 bases, with 14 bases sitting between them. The CDR3 extends over 12 amino acids. DNA of the CDR3: TGTGCCACCCACAGGAAAGAGGAGACCCAGTACTTC. This gives the protein CATHRKEETQYF.

The chain carries TRBV12-3 or TRBV12-4 and TRBJ1-3; D might be TRBD1 (5 bases). V gave up 7 bases and J gave up 0 bases, with 7 bases separating them. The CDR3 loop spans 13 amino acids. CDR3 amino acids: CASTGNSGNTIYF. For the CDR3, the DNA is TGTGCCAGCACAGGGAACTCTGGAAACACCATATATTTT.

This rearrangement joins TRBV27 to TRBJ2-3; TRBD1 aligns across 8 bases. The CDR3 length is 15 residues. V shed 6 bases and J 1 base; nucleotides not matched to a gene: 6. Germline assignment: CDR1 MNHEY and CDR2 SMNVEV (reference sequence). This CDR3 is CASRDPTGGTDTQYF. The DNA of the CDR3 is TGTGCCAGCAGGGACCCGACAGGGGGCACAGATACGCAGTATTTT.

The rearrangement joins TRBV2 to TRBJ1-3; 10 positions match TRBD1. V gave up 2 bases and J gave up 0 bases; unmatched junction bases: 1. The CDR3 is 16 amino acids. Germline V lookup: CDR1 SNHLY, CDR2 FYNNEI. CDR3 amino acids: CASSEWTGGSGNTIYF. As DNA, the CDR3 is TGTGCCAGCAGTGAATGGACAGGGGGCTCTGGAAACACCATATATTTT.

V and J are TRBV5-1 and TRBJ2-2; 8 bases are shared with TRBD2. Germline CDR1 is SGHRS and CDR2 is YFSETQ. With 2 bases clipped from V and 2 bases from J, the junction kept 5 bases outside the gene matches. The CDR3 covers 16 residues. The CDR3, as DNA: TGCGCCAGCAGCTTATTAGCGGGATCAAACACCGGGGAGCTGTTTTTT. Translated, it gives CASSLLAGSNTGELFF.

The chain links TRBV27 to TRBJ1-1, with no clear D. The CDR3 is made up of 14 amino acids. CDR1 and CDR2 from the germline V gene are MNHEY and SMNVEV (reference sequence). The germline V and J ends were trimmed by 2 bases and 4 bases, with 11 bases remaining between them. The CDR3 spells CASSLAGRVTEAFF. CDR3 DNA sequence: TGTGCCAGCAGTTTAGCGGGGAGGGTCACTGAAGCTTTCTTT.

The chain is built from TRBV4-1 and TRBJ1-1; perhaps TRBD1 as D (5 bases). Trimming left V 0 bases short and J 5 bases short, with 10 bases between. The CDR3 has 14 residues. Germline V gives CDR1 MGHRA, CDR2 YSYEKL. DNA for the CDR3: TGCGCCAGCAGCCAAGATCCGGGGGTTACTGAAGCTTTCTTT. Its protein product is CASSQDPGVTEAFF.

This chain joins TRBV7-3 and TRBJ2-1; TRBD2 agrees at 13 bases. CDR1 and CDR2 from the germline V gene are SGHTA and FQGTGA. This CDR3 is built from 15 residues. J lost 8 bases, V lost 2 bases, and 3 bases had no gene match. The CDR3 nucleotides are TGTGCCAGCAGCTTAGGACTAGCGGGAGCTTATGAGCAGTTCTTC. Its protein product is CASSLGLAGAYEQFF.

There are many counts of this clone. Likely a read error: the CDR3 ends without its conserved phenylalanine or tryptophan. No DNA is shown, since the ends of the CDR3 on it are uncertain; the CDR3 is the one TCRdb lists. The chain combines TRBV7-9 with TRBJ1-1. Germline-derived CDR1 and CDR2 are SEHNR and FQNEAQ (reference sequence). The CDR3 numbers 9 amino acids, ends counted. This CDR3 is CASSLYSPL.

The chain links TRBV5-1 to TRBJ1-1, with D possibly TRBD1 on 6 matching bases. Germline V gene sequence: CDR1 SGHRS, CDR2 YFSETQ. V lost 0 bases, J lost 8 bases, and 17 bases lay in between. CDR3 length: 15 amino acids. CDR3 loop: CASSLGGQEMTEAFF. Here the CDR3 DNA reads TGCGCCAGCAGCTTGGGGGGGCAGGAGATGACAGAAGCTTTCTTT.

This chain joins TRBV9 and TRBJ2-2, with 9 nucleotides matching TRBD1. CDR1 and CDR2 (germline): SGDLS, YYNGEE. CDR3 length: 16 residues. With 3 bases clipped from V and 4 bases from J, the junction kept 7 bases outside the gene matches. CDR3 loop: CASSEGTGTGTGELFF. In DNA, the CDR3 is TGTGCCAGCAGCGAGGGGACAGGGACGGGCACCGGGGAGCTGTTTTTT.

J is TRBJ2-3 and V is TRBV11-2, with 9 bases lining up with TRBD1. V shed 1 base, J shed 4 bases, and the junction held 6 bases outside the gene matches. The CDR3 has 16 amino acids. Germline V gene lookup returns CDR1 SGHAT and CDR2 FQNNGV. The CDR3 DNA is TGTGCCAGCAGCTTAGCTCGGACAGGGGTCCCAGATACGCAGTATTTT. It specifies CASSLARTGVPDTQYF. The whole variable domain, filled in from reference TRBV11-2 and TRBJ2-3, reads EAGVAQSPRYKIIEKRQSVAFWCNPISGHATLYWYQQILGQGPKLLIQFQNNGVVDDSQLPKDRFSAERLKGVDSTLKIQPAKLEDSAVYLCASSLARTGVPDTQYFGPGTRLTVL.

The chain combines TRBV27 with TRBJ2-4; the D gene is possibly TRBD1 (6 bases). Trimming shortened V by 6 bases and J by 0 bases, and 12 bases separated the two germline ends. Germline V gene sequence: CDR1 MNHEY, CDR2 SMNVEV (reference sequence). This CDR3 has 15 residues. CDR3 nucleotides: TGTGCCAGCAGACAGGGTTGGGGAGCCAAAAACATTCAGTACTTC. Translation gives CASRQGWGAKNIQYF.

This chain joins TRBV28 and TRBJ2-1, with 8 bases fitting TRBD1. Trimming at V came to 7 bases and at J to 6 bases, leaving 11 bases not matched to a gene. The CDR3 is 15 residues long. The germline V gene encodes CDR1 MDHEN and CDR2 SYDVKM. The CDR3 loop reads CASISSPDRGNEQFF. The CDR3 region has the DNA TGTGCCAGCATTAGCTCCCCCGACAGGGGCAATGAGCAGTTCTTC.

The rearrangement joins TRBV20-1 to TRBJ2-7; D unresolved. Germline V gene lookup returns CDR1 DFQATT and CDR2 SNEGSKA (reference sequence). Trimming cost V 3 bases and J 6 bases, with 9 bases left between them. The CDR3 consists of 11 residues. Here the CDR3 DNA reads TGCAGTGCTAGGCACTCACGCGAGCAGTACTTC. Translating gives CSARHSREQYF.

On this clone itself: An end of the junction does not agree with germline; a read error may underlie this. V gene TRBV7-9 combines with J gene TRBJ2-3; D might be TRBD1 (6 bases). Germline V CDR1 and CDR2: SEHNR, FQNEAQ (reference sequence). The CDR3 loop spans 12 amino acids. The DNA of the CDR3 is TGTGCCAGCAGCGCAAATACAGGGATCCGTGATTTT. Its translation is CASSANTGIRDF. Using reference TRBV7-9 and TRBJ2-3 for the parts outside the CDR3, the full variable domain is DTGVSQNPRHKITKRGQNVTFRCDPISEHNRLYWYRQTLGQGPEFLTYFQNEAQLEKSRLLSDRFSAERPKGSFSTLEIQRTEQGDSAMYLCASSANTGIRDFGPGTRLTVL.